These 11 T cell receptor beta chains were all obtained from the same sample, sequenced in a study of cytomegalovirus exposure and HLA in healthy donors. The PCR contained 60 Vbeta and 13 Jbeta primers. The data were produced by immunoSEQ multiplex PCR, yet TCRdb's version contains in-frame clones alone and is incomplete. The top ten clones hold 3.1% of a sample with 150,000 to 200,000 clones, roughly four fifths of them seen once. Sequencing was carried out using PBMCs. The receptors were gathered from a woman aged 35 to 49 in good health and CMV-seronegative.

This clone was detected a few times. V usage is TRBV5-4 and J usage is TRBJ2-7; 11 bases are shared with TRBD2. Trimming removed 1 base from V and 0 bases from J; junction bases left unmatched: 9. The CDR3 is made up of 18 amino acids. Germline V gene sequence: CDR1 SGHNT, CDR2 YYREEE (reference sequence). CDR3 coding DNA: TGTGCCAGCAGCTTGTCTTTTGGACTAGCGGGCAGCTCCTACGAGCAGTACTTC. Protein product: CASSLSFGLAGSSYEQYF.

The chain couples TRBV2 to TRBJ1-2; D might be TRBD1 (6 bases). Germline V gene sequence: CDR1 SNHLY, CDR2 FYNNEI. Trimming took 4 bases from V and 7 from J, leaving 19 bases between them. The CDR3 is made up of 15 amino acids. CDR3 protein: CASSALTGLVGGYTF. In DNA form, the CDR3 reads TGTGCCAGCAGTGCCCTGACAGGCTTAGTAGGTGGCTACACCTTC.

This CDR3 reads CASSLATGVRGYGYTF. The CDR3, as DNA: TGTGCCAGCAGCTTAGCGACAGGGGTGCGTGGCTATGGCTACACCTTC. The chain combines TRBV7-9 with TRBJ1-2; 8 bases are a match to TRBD1. The CDR3 length is 16 residues. Trimming cost V 0 bases and J 4 bases; bases outside gene matches: 7. Germline V gene sequence: CDR1 SEHNR, CDR2 FQNEAQ (reference sequence).

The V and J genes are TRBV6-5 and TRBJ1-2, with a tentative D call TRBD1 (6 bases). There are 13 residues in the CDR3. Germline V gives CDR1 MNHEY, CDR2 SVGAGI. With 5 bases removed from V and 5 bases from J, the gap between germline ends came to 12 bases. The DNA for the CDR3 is TGTGCCAGCAGTGATGGGGGCCGGTATGGCTACACCTTC. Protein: CASSDGGRYGYTF.

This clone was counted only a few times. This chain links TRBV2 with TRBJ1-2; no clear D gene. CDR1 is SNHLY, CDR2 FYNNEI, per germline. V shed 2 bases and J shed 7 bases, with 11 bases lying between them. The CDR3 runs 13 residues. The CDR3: CASSEMGVVGYTF. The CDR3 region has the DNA TGTGCCAGCAGTGAAATGGGAGTGGTTGGCTACACCTTC.

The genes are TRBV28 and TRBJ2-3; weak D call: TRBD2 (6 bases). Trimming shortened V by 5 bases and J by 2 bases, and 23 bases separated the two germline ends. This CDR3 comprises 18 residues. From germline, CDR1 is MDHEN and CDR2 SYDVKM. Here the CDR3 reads CASSPGGISGSITDTQYF. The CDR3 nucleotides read TGTGCCAGCAGTCCCGGGGGTATTAGCGGTAGCATCACAGATACGCAGTATTTT. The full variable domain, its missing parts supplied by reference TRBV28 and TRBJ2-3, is DVKVTQSSRYLVKRTGEKVFLECVQDMDHENMFWYRQDPGLGLRLIYFSYDVKMKEKGDIPEGYSVSREKKERFSLILESASTNQTSMYLCASSPGGISGSITDTQYFGPGTRLTVL.

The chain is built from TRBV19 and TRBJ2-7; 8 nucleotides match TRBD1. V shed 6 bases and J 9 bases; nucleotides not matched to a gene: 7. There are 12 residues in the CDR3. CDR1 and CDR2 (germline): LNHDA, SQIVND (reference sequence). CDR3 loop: CASSRDRGWQYF. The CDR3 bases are TGTGCCAGTAGCAGAGACAGGGGTTGGCAGTACTTC.

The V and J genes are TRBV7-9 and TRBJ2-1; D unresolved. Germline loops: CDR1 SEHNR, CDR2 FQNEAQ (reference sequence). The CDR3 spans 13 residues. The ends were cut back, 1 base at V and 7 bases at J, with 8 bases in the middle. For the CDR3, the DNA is TGTGCCAGCAGCTTAGGTCAGGATAATGAGCAGTTCTTC. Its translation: CASSLGQDNEQFF. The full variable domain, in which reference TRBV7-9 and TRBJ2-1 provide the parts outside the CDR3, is DTGVSQNPRHKITKRGQNVTFRCDPISEHNRLYWYRQTLGQGPEFLTYFQNEAQLEKSRLLSDRFSAERPKGSFSTLEIQRTEQGDSAMYLCASSLGQDNEQFFGPGTRLTVL.

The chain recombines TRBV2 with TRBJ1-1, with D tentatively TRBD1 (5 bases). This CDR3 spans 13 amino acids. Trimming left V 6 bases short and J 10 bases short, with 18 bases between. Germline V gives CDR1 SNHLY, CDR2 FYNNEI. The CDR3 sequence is CASRYTDQQAAFF. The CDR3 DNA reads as TGTGCCAGCAGATATACGGACCAACAGGCAGCTTTCTTT.

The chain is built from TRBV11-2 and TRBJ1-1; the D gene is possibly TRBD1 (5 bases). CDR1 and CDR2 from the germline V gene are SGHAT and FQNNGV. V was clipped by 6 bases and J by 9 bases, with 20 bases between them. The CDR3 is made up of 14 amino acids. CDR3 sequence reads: CASRPTRGTPQAFF. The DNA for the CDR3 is TGTGCCAGCAGACCAACCCGCGGGACCCCTCAAGCTTTCTTT.

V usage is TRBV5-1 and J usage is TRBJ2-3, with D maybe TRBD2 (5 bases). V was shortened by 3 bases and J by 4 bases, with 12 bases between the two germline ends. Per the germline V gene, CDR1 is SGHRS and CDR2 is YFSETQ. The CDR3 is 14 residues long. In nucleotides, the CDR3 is TGCGCCAGCAGCTCTTTGACTAACGCAGATACGCAGTATTTT. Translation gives CASSSLTNADTQYF.